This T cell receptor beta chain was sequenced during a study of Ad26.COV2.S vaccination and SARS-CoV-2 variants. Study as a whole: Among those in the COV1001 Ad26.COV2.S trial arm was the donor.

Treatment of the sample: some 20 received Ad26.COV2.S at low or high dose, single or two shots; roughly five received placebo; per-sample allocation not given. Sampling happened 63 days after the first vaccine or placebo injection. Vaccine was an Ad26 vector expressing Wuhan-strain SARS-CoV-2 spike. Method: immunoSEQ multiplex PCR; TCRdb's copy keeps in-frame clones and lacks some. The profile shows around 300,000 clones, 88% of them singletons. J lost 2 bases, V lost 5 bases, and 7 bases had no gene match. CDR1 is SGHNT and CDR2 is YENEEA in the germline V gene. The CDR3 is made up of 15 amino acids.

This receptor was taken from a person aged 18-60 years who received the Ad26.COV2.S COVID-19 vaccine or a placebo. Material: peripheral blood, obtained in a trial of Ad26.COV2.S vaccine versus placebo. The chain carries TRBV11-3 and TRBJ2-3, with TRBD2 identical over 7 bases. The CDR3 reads CASSASAGITDTQYF. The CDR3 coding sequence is TGTGCCAGCAGCGCTTCAGCGGGAATCACAGATACGCAGTATTTT. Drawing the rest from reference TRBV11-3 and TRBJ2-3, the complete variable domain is EAGVVQSPRYKIIEKKQPVAFWCNPISGHNTLYWYLQNLGQGPELLIRYENEEAVDDSQLPKDRFSAERLKGVDSTLKIQPAELGDSAVYLCASSASAGITDTQYFGPGTRLTVL.